This T cell receptor (beta chain) appears in the sequencing data of a study of CXCR3-negative and CXCR3-positive naive CD8 T cells (dated by TCRdb to the late 2010s). Context from the whole study: Some 130 million TRB reads were obtained in total, roughly 1.5 +/- 0.3 million reads per library. Data from 11 donors, pooled across two independent experiments, went into the diversity and physicochemical repertoire analyses. Naive subsets from 5 or 6 donors and memory cells from 3 donors were included in the TRBV-TRBJ cluster analysis.

Turning to this clonotype: It lacks a known antigen.

For each CD8+ T cell subset, flow sorting was done in triplicate, and 300,000 or so cells per subset went directly into RLT lysis buffer. To keep memory contaminants out, a stringent definition of naive CD8+ T cells was applied: CD45RO-CCR7+CD27+CD95-. Using standard density gradient centrifugation, peripheral blood mononuclear cells were isolated from buffy coats. Naive CXCR3-negative and CXCR3-positive CD8+ T cells were flow-sorted using a FACSAria III. Total RNA was extracted from sorted cells with an RNeasy Mini Kit. Results the study describes overall, beyond this receptor: Because surface CD5, which is linked to self-reactivity in mice, was comparable between the naive subsets, TCR interaction strength was also inferred from TRB CDR3 physicochemical properties. TRB CDR3s from CXCR3-positive naive cells showed higher hydrophobicity (lower Kidera factor 4), lower energy, and higher strength and volume indices than CXCR3-negative naive cells. Similar TRBV-TRBJ usage was shown by naive CXCR3-negative and CXCR3-positive cells from the same donor, whereas distinct patterns were shown by memory cells. Freshly isolated PBMCs were used for most assays because CXCR3 expression partially decreased after cryopreservation. Repertoire diversity was comparably high in both naive subsets but much lower in memory CD8+ T cells.

This sample was sequenced with a NextSeq 550. The Human TCR Profiling Kit (MiLaboratory) was used to prepare UMI-labeled 5' RACE TRB cDNA libraries. cDNA synthesis used the entire amount of extracted RNA, and PCR amplification then used the entire amount of cDNA produced. The libraries were made side by side, with each library going through the same number of PCR cycles. As for how the authors treated the data: About 50,000 +/- 10,000 unique UMI-labeled TRB cDNA molecules per library were extracted with MIGEC and MiXCR, with at least two reads per UMI required. Each library averaged around 40,000 +/- 10,000 functional in-frame TRB CDR3 nucleotide clonotypes without stop codons. Diversity metrics, including normalized Shannon-Wiener and Chao1, were computed in VDJtools after downsampling to 5000 UMI-labeled TRB molecules per sample. For the central five CDR3 residues, VDJtools calculated physicochemical properties weighted by clonotype size, namely interaction energy, strength, volume and Kidera factor 4. TCRdb reprocessed the raw reads; every CDR3 protein sequence is a single record, and DNA is not supplied. The V and J calls shown here were made by TCRdb, not taken from the authors' results. Per the sample table, the count is roughly 71,000 distinct CDR3 sequences. Roughly 1.5% of the sample comes from the top ten.

The germline V gene gives CDR1 as MNHEY and CDR2 as SVGEGT. Spanning cysteine to phenylalanine, the CDR3 consists of 11 amino acids. No DNA is recorded. Sequenced sample: naive CXCR3- CD8+ T cells from blood. The cell subset or site tag for this specimen amounts to: CD45RO-CCR7+CD27+CD95- naive CD8+ T cells lacking CXCR3 (TNR3-). This TCR was recovered from a human donor in good health. Some clones in this sample may be carry-over from other donors' samples. The chain was built from TRBV6-2 or TRBV6-3 and TRBJ2-2. CDR3 region: CASTPSGELFF.